The entry below gives a single T cell receptor (beta chain) sequence along with its context. The antigen is undetermined. Sequencing used immunoSEQ multiplex PCR; TCRdb keeps in-frame clones, though not all of them. The sample has 200,000 to 250,000 clones, approximately 94% seen once. This CDR3 has 13 residues. Trimming left V 7 bases short and J 4 bases short, with 13 bases between. The sample originates from a study of T cell responses to AZD1222 COVID-19 vaccine. Whole-study findings and limits: Just five to seven AZD1222 recipients tested seropositive at baseline. Repertoires were sampled only after the peak T cell response.

The V call is TRBV12-3 or TRBV12-4, the J call TRBJ1-2; the D is unclear. Sample: peripheral blood, taken on day 0 of MenACWY control vaccination. The source of this sequence is an adult in good health. This CDR3 reads CASTPGAVYGYTF. CDR3 bases: TGTGCCAGCACCCCCGGCGCAGTCTATGGCTACACCTTC.